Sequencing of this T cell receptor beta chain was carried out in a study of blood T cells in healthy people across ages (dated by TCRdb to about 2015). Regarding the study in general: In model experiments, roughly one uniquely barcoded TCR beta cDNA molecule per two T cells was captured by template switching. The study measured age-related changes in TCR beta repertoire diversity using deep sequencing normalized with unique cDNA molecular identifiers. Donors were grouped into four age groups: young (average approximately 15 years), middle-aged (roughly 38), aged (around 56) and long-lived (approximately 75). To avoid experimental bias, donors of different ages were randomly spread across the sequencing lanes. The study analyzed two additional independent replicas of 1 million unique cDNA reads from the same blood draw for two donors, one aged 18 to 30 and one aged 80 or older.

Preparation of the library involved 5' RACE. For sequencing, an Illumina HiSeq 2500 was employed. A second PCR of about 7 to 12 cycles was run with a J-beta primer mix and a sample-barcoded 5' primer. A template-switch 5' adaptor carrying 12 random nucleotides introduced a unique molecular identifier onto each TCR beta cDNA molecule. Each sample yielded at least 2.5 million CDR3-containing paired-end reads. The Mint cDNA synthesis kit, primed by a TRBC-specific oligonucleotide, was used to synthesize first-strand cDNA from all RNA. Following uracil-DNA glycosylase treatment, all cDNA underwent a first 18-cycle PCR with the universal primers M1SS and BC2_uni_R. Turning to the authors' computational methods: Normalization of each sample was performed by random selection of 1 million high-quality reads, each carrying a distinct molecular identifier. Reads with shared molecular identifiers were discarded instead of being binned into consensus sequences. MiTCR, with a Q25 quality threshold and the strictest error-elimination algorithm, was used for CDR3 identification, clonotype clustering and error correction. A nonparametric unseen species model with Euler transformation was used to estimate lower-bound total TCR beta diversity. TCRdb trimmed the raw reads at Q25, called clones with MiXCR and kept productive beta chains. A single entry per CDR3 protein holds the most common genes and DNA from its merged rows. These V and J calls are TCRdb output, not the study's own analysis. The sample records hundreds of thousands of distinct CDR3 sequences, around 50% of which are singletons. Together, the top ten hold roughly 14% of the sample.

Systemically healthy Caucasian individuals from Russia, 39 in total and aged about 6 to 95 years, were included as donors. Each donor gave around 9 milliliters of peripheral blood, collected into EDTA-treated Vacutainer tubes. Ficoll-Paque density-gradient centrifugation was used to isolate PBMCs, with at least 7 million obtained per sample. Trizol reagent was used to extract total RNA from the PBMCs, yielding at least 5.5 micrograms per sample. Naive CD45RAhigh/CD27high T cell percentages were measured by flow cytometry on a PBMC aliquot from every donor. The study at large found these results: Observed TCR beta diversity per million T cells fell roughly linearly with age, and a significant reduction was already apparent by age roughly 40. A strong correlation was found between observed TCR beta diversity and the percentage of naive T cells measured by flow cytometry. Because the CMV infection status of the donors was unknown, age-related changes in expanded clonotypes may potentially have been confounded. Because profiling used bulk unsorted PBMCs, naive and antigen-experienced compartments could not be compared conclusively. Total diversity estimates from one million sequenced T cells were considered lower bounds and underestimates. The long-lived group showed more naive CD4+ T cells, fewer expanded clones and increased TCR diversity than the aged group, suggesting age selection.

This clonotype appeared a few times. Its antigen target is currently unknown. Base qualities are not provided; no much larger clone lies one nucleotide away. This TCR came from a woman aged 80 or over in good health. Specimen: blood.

The DNA is as follows: TGTGCCAGCAGTGAACTAGCGGGGGGGAGCACAGATACGCAGTATTTT. It specifies CASSELAGGSTDTQYF. The V and J genes are TRBV6-1 and TRBJ2-3; the junction holds 12 bases that match TRBD2. The CDR3 runs 16 residues from the cysteine to the phenylalanine. The CDR3 DNA has 48 bases and is translated from base 1. The germline V gene specifies MNHNS as CDR1 and SASEGT as CDR2. V trim: 2 bases; J trim: 0 bases; unmatched bases: 0.